A single T cell receptor beta chain is shown here with its context. This specimen comes from a study of blood T cell repertoires in COVID-19. Study details: From the United States, Italy and Spain came samples of acute and convalescent COVID-19. From T cells, B-cell-depleted T cells, or PBMCs came the material, which was cDNA or gDNA.

This CDR3 is built from 11 residues. Germline V gene lookup returns CDR1 SNHLY and CDR2 FYNNEI. Trimming at V came to 3 bases and at J to 14 bases, leaving 4 bases not matched to a gene. In the original processing: How many nucleated cells were present was estimated from reference gene primer amplification. Data came from immunoSEQ multiplex PCR; TCRdb stores just in-frame clones and leaves some out. V, J and clone size were drawn from that table, and D and trimming were deduced from the DNA. Of roughly 300,000 clones detected, around 83% appear once; the ten largest clones hold roughly 1.1%. The TCR originated in a woman aged 45-60 years with acute or convalescent COVID-19. Material for sequencing was peripheral blood. The chain combines TRBV2 with TRBJ2-4; 7 nucleotides line up with TRBD2. The CDR3: CASSEVGREYF. In DNA form, the CDR3 reads TGTGCCAGCAGTGAGGTGGGGAGGGAGTACTTC.